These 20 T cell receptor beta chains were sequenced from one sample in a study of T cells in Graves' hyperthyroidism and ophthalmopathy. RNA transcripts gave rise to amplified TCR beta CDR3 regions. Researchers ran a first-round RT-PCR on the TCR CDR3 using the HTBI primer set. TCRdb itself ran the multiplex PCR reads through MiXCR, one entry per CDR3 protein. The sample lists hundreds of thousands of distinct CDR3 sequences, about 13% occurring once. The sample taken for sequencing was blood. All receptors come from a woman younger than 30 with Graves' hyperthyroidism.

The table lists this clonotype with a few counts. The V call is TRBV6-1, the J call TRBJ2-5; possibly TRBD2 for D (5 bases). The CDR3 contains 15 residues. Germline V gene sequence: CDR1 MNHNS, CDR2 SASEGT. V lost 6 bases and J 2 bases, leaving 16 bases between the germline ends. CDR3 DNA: TGTGCCAGCAGGGCGGCTAGCAATAGGCAAGAGACCCAGTACTTC. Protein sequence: CASRAASNRQETQYF.

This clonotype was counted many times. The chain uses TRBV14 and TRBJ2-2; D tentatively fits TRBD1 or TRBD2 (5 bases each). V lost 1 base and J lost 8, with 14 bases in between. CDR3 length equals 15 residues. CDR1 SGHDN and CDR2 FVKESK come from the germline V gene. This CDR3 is CASSQGGAGRGELFF. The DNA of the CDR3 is TGTGCCAGCAGCCAAGGAGGGGCAGGCCGAGGGGAGCTGTTTTTT.

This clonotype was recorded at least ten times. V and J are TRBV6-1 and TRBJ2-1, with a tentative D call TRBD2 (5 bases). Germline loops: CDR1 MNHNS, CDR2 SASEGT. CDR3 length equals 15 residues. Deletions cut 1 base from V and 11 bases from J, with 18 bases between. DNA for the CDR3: TGTGCCAGCAGTGAAGGGGAAGGAAAAGGCGGGCAGCAGTTCTTC. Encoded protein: CASSEGEGKGGQQFF.

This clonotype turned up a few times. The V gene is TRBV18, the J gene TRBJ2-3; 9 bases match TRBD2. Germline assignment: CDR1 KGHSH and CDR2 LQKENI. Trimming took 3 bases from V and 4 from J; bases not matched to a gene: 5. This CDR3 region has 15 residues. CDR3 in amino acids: CASSPSRTSADTQYF. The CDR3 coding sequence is TGTGCCAGCTCACCCTCAAGGACTAGCGCAGATACGCAGTATTTT.

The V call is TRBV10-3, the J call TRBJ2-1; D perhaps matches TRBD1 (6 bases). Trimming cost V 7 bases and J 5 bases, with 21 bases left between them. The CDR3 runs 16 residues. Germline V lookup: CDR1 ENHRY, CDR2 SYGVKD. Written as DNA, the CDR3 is TGTGCCATCAAGGAAGGGGGTCGCCCGCAAAACAATGAGCAGTTCTTC. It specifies CAIKEGGRPQNNEQFF.

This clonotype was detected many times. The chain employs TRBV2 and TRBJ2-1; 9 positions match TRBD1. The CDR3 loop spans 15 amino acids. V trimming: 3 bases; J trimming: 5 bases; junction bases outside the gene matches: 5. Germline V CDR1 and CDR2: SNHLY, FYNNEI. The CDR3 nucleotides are TGTGCCAGCAGTGATGGGACAGGGTTTGACAATGAGCAGTTCTTC. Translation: CASSDGTGFDNEQFF.

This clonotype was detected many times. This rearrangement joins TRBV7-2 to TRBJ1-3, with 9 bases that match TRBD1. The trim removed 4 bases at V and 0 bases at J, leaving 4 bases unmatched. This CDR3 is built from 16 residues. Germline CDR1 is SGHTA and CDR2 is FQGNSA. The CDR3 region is CASSSRQGDSGNTIYF. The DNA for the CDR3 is TGTGCCAGCAGCTCGCGACAGGGGGACTCTGGAAACACCATATATTTT.

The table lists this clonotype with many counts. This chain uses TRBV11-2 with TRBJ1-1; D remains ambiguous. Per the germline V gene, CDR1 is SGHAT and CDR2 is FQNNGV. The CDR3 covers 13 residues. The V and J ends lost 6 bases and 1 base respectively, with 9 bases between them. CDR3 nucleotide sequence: TGTGCCAGCAGTCGGGCCCCGAACACTGAAGCTTTCTTT. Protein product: CASSRAPNTEAFF. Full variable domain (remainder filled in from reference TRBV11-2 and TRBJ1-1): EAGVAQSPRYKIIEKRQSVAFWCNPISGHATLYWYQQILGQGPKLLIQFQNNGVVDDSQLPKDRFSAERLKGVDSTLKIQPAKLEDSAVYLCASSRAPNTEAFFGQGTRLTVV.

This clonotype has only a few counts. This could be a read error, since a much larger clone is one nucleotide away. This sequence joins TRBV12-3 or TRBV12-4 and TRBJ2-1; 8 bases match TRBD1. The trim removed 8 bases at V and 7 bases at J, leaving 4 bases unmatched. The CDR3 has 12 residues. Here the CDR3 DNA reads TGTGCCAGCCGACAGGGGATAAATGAGCAGTTCTTC. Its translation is CASRQGINEQFF.

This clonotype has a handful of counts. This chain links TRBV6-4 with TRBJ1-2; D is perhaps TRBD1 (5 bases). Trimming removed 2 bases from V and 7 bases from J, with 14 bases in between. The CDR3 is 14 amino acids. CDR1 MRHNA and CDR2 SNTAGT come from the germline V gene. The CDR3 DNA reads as TGTGCCAGCAGTGACCCTCTTAAGGGGCTTGGCTACACCTTC. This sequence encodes CASSDPLKGLGYTF.

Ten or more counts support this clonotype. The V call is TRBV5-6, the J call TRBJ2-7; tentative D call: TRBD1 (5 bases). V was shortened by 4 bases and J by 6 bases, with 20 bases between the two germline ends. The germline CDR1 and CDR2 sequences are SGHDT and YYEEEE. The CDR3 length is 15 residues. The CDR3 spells CASSTRTGLGVEQYF. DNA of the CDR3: TGTGCCAGCAGCACCCGGACCGGCCTAGGGGTCGAGCAGTACTTC.

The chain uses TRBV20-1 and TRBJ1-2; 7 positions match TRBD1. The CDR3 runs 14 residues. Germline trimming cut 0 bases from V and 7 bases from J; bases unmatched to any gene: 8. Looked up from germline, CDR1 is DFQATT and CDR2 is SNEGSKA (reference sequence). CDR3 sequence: CSARDVGRGSGYTF. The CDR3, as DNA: TGCAGTGCTAGAGATGTCGGCAGGGGGTCTGGCTACACCTTC.

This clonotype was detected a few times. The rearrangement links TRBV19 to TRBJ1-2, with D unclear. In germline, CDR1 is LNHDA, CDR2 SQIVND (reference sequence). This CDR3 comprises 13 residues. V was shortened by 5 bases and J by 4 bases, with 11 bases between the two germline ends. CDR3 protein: CASSRTESYGYTF. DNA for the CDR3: TGTGCCAGTAGTCGAACGGAAAGCTATGGCTACACCTTC.

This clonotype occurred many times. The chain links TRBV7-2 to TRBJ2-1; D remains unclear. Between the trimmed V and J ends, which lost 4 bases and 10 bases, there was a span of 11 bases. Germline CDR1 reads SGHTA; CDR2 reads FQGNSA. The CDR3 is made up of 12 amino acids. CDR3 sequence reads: CASSSYLEEQFF. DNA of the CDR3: TGTGCCAGCAGCTCTTATTTGGAGGAGCAGTTCTTC. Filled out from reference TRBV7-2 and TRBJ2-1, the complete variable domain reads GAGVSQSPSNKVTEKGKDVELRCDPISGHTALYWYRQSLGQGLEFLIYFQGNSAPDKSGLPSDRFSAERTGGSVSTLTIQRTQQEDSAVYLCASSSYLEEQFFGPGTRLTVL.

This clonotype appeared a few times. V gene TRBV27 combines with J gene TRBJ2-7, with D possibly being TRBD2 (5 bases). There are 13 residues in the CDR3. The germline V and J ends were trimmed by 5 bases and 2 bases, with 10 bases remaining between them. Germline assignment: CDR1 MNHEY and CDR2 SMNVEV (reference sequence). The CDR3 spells CASSPGTPYEQYF. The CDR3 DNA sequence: TGTGCCAGCAGTCCGGGAACCCCCTACGAGCAGTACTTC.

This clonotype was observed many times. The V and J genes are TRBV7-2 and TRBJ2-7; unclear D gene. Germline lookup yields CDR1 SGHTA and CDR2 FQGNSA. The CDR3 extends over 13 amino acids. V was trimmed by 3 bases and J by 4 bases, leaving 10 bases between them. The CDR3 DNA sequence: TGTGCCAGCAGCTTGAGCTTGGCTTACGAGCAGTACTTC. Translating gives CASSLSLAYEQYF.

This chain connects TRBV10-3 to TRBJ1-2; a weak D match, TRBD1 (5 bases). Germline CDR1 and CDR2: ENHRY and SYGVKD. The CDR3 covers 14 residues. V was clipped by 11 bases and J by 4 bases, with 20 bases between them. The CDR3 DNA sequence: TGTGCCGTCTCGGGGGGGGGAAATCCCTATGGCTACACCTTC. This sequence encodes CAVSGGGNPYGYTF.

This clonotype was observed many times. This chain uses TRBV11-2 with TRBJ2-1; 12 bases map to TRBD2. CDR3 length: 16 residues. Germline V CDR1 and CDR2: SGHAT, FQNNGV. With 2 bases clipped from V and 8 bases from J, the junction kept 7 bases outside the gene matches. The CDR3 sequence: CASSLSLAGGAHEQFF. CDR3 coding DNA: TGTGCCAGCAGCTTAAGCCTAGCGGGAGGGGCTCATGAGCAGTTCTTC.

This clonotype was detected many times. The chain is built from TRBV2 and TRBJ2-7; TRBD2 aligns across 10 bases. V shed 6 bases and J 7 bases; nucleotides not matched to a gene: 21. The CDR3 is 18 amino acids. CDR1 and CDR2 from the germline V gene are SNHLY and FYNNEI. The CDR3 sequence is CASRESGSEREGRREQYF. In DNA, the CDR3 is TGTGCCAGCAGGGAGTCGGGATCCGAGCGGGAGGGCCGAAGGGAGCAGTACTTC. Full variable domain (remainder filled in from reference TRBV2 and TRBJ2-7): EPEVTQTPSHQVTQMGQEVILRCVPISNHLYFYWYRQILGQKVEFLVSFYNNEISEKSEIFDDQFSVERPDGSNFTLKIRSTKLEDSAMYFCASRESGSEREGRREQYFGPGTRLTVT.

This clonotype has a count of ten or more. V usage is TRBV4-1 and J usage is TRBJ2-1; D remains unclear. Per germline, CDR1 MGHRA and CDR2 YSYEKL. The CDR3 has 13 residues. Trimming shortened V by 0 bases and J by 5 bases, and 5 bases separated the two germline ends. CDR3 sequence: CASSQEDDNEQFF. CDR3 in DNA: TGCGCCAGCAGCCAAGAGGACGACAATGAGCAGTTCTTC.